This T cell receptor beta chain was sequenced during a study of blood T cell repertoires in COVID-19. The CDR3 spans 17 residues. The ends lost 4 bases at V and 0 bases at J; junction bases unmatched: 7. Germline V lookup: CDR1 SGHAT, CDR2 FQNNGV. Original methodology: Amplifying reference gene primers gave estimates of nucleated cell counts. The assay was immunoSEQ multiplex PCR, and TCRdb's table has in-frame clones only and misses some. V, J and clone size are those of that table, while D and trimming were read from the DNA. The sample holds more than 250,000 clones, 82% seen once. The clonotype was recovered from a man aged 40-50 years who had been exposed to COVID-19. V is TRBV11-2 and J is TRBJ2-1, with 9 bases fitting TRBD2. Sequenced input: PBMCs or T cells enriched from blood (not recorded which). The CDR3 DNA follows: TGTGCCAGCAGCTCCCTAGCGGGATTAAGCTCCTACAATGAGCAGTTCTTC. Its protein product is CASSSLAGLSSYNEQFF.